What follows are 4 T cell receptor beta chains derived from one specimen sequenced in a study of T-cell memory formation after mild COVID-19. TCRdb called the 5' RACE reads again in MiXCR, with one record for every CDR3 protein. The sample carries about 400,000 distinct CDR3 sequences, 20% to 25% recorded once. Source material: PBMCs or a T cell subset sorted from them (not recorded which). These receptors came from an adult woman who had mild COVID-19 (a few samples of this study predate the infection). Cell type and time point are not known.

This clonotype was observed a few times. The V and J genes are TRBV7-3 and TRBJ2-1, with a tentative D call TRBD2 (5 bases). V lost 3 bases and J lost 8, with 14 bases in between. The CDR3 runs 14 residues. Germline V CDR1 and CDR2: SGHTA, FQGTGA. The CDR3 DNA reads TGTGCCAGCAGCTTCTCAGCTGCGGGCCATGAGCAGTTCTTC. Translating gives CASSFSAAGHEQFF.

This clonotype was counted a few times. The V gene is TRBV27, the J gene TRBJ2-7, with D possibly being TRBD1 or TRBD2 (6 bases each). Germline assignment: CDR1 MNHEY and CDR2 SMNVEV (reference sequence). The CDR3 covers 14 residues. V was cut by 2 bases and J by 6 bases, with 14 bases left in between. The CDR3 loop reads CASSLMGGLREQYF. The CDR3, as DNA: TGTGCCAGCAGTTTAATGGGGGGCCTTCGCGAGCAGTACTTC.

This clonotype was seen a single time. V gene TRBV15 combines with J gene TRBJ2-2; weak D call: TRBD1 (5 bases). Deletions cut 0 bases from V and 5 bases from J, with 13 bases between. This CDR3 comprises 16 residues. The V gene's germline CDR1 is LNHNV and CDR2 YYDKDF (reference sequence). DNA for the CDR3: TGTGCCACCAGCAGAGATTGGGCAGGGTATACCGGGGAGCTGTTTTTT. Residues: CATSRDWAGYTGELFF. The full variable domain, in which reference TRBV15 and TRBJ2-2 provide the parts outside the CDR3, is DAMVIQNPRYQVTQFGKPVTLSCSQTLNHNVMYWYQQKSSQAPKLLFHYYDKDFNNEADTPDNFQSRRPNTSFCFLDIRSPGLGDTAMYLCATSRDWAGYTGELFFGEGSRLTVL.

This clonotype was counted only a few times. This chain links TRBV20-1 with TRBJ2-2, with 10 positions matching TRBD2. Looked up from germline, CDR1 is DFQATT and CDR2 is SNEGSKA (reference sequence). J gave up 4 bases and V 5 bases, and 13 bases lay outside the gene matches. The CDR3 is 17 residues long. The CDR3 here is CSAPLGASGRGTGELFF. In DNA, the CDR3 is TGCAGTGCTCCTCTTGGGGCTAGCGGGAGAGGCACCGGGGAGCTGTTTTTT.